The 21 T cell receptor beta chains listed next were all sequenced from one sample in a study of shared clonotypes between healthy human individuals. Using immunoSEQ multiplex PCR, the repertoire was profiled, and TCRdb retains in-frame clones only, with some absent. The sample has some 2.3 million clones; approximately 93% are singletons. The sequenced sample was naive CD4+ T cells from PBMCs. Subset reported: CD45RA+ positively selected. The receptors were sampled from a man younger than 30 in good health. Some clones in this sample may be carry-over from other donors' samples.

Only one count was recorded for this clone. The chain joins TRBV27 to TRBJ2-7, with 10 positions matching TRBD2. The CDR3 is made up of 12 amino acids. Germline V gene sequence: CDR1 MNHEY, CDR2 SMNVEV (reference sequence). The V and J ends lost 9 bases and 4 bases, in that order; junction bases with no gene match: 3. CDR3 amino acids: CASTSGTYEQYF. Written as DNA, the CDR3 is TGTGCCAGTACTAGCGGGACATACGAGCAGTACTTC.

V and J are TRBV4-3 and TRBJ2-5; D might be TRBD2 (6 bases). Germline V gene sequence: CDR1 LGHNA, CDR2 YSLEER. V was cut by 2 bases and J by 5 bases, with 15 bases left in between. CDR3 length equals 15 residues. The CDR3 loop reads CASSQIGGVRETQYF. The CDR3 coding sequence is TGCGCCAGCAGCCAAATAGGCGGGGTTCGGGAGACCCAGTACTTC.

CDR3: CAISRTGPNEKLFF. CDR3 DNA sequence: TGTGCCATCAGTAGGACAGGGCCTAATGAAAAACTGTTTTTT. The chain has TRBV10-3 and TRBJ1-4; 8 positions agree with TRBD1. The V gene's germline CDR1 is ENHRY and CDR2 SYGVKD. The length of the CDR3 is 14 residues. V shed 5 bases, J shed 3 bases, and the junction held 2 bases outside the gene matches.

CDR3 residues: CASSQDGAGNNQPQHF. The CDR3 DNA reads as TGTGCCAGCAGTCAAGATGGCGCGGGGAACAATCAGCCCCAGCATTTT. The chain couples TRBV7-8 to TRBJ1-5; D unclear. CDR1 SGHVS and CDR2 FQNEAQ come from the germline V gene. The CDR3 loop spans 16 amino acids. The V gene lost 6 bases and the J gene lost 3 bases, with 18 bases spanning the gap. Looking up the rest from reference TRBV7-8 and TRBJ1-5 gives the full variable domain: GAGVSQSPRYKVAKRGQDVALRCDPISGHVSLFWYQQALGQGPEFLTYFQNEAQLDKSGLPSDRFFAERPEGSVSTLKIQRTQQEDSAVYLCASSQDGAGNNQPQHFGDGTRLSIL.

The chain is built from TRBV2 and TRBJ2-1; TRBD2 matches 12 bases. The CDR3 is made up of 15 amino acids. V lost 2 bases to trimming and J lost 13 bases; unmatched junction nucleotides: 9. Germline V lookup: CDR1 SNHLY, CDR2 FYNNEI. Here the CDR3 DNA reads TGTGCCAGCAGTGAAACGGGACTAGCGGGCGGCCGTCAGTTCTTC. This encodes CASSETGLAGGRQFF.

The chain is built from TRBV5-1 and TRBJ2-1, with D tentatively TRBD1 (6 bases). Germline loops: CDR1 SGHRS, CDR2 YFSETQ. Trimming pared 5 bases from V and 6 bases from J, leaving 15 bases between. CDR3 length equals 14 residues. The chain's CDR3 is CASRYGTPRNEQFF. The CDR3 bases are TGCGCCAGCAGATACGGGACACCGCGCAATGAGCAGTTCTTC.

The chain recombines TRBV7-2 with TRBJ2-4, with 7 bases aligning to TRBD1. CDR1 and CDR2 from the germline V gene are SGHTA and FQGNSA. After removal of 5 bases from V and 4 bases from J, the junction contained 5 bases not matched to a gene. The length of the CDR3 is 14 residues. Written as DNA, the CDR3 is TGTGCCAGCAGCCGTGGGACAGTGAAAAACATTCAGTACTTC. Its protein is CASSRGTVKNIQYF.

Notes on this clone: The sample has other DNA sequences that encode this CDR3 too. The chain has TRBV7-9 and TRBJ2-5; D could derive from TRBD1 or TRBD2 (5 bases each). Between the trimmed V and J ends, which lost 1 base and 5 bases, there was a span of 8 bases. The length of the CDR3 is 13 residues. Germline V gives CDR1 SEHNR, CDR2 FQNEAQ (reference sequence). CDR3 bases: TGTGCCAGCAGCTTAGAGGGGAGTGAGACCCAGTACTTC. As protein: CASSLEGSETQYF.

This clone was found a few times. The chain carries TRBV5-1 and TRBJ1-1; unclear D gene. The germline V gene has CDR1 SGHRS and CDR2 YFSETQ. Trimming stripped 0 bases from V and 11 bases from J, with 14 bases between. The CDR3 runs 13 residues. The DNA of the CDR3 is TGCGCCAGCAGCTTGGAGGAACAATCATCGGCTTTCTTT. This codes for CASSLEEQSSAFF.

This rearrangement joins TRBV5-1 to TRBJ1-4; the D gene is possibly TRBD1 (6 bases). This CDR3 spans 16 amino acids. Germline V CDR1 and CDR2: SGHRS, YFSETQ. V lost 3 bases to trimming and J lost 7 bases, with 19 bases between them. The CDR3 spells CASSSSPQGGVEKLFF. The DNA of the CDR3 is TGCGCCAGCAGCTCGAGCCCACAGGGTGGAGTTGAAAAACTGTTTTTT.

This chain joins TRBV5-4 and TRBJ1-2; 7 bases are shared with TRBD1. This CDR3 spans 14 amino acids. V was clipped by 4 bases and J by 8 bases; unmatched bases: 11. Germline lookup yields CDR1 SGHNT and CDR2 YYREEE (reference sequence). The CDR3 loop reads CASSPTGSSGGYTF. The CDR3 bases are TGTGCCAGCAGCCCGACAGGGAGTAGTGGCGGCTACACCTTC.

This chain joins TRBV7-8 and TRBJ1-5; no clear D. Deletions cut 5 bases from V and 4 bases from J, with 15 bases between. Germline values: CDR1 SGHVS, CDR2 FQNEAQ. The CDR3 consists of 15 residues. The CDR3 region is CASSRHEATNQPQHF. The CDR3 DNA is TGTGCCAGCAGCCGTCACGAAGCCACAAATCAGCCCCAGCATTTT.

The chain links TRBV4-2 to TRBJ2-1, with 9 bases matching TRBD2. Germline CDR1 reads LGHNA; CDR2 reads YNFKEQ. V trimming: 0 bases; J trimming: 6 bases; junction bases outside the gene matches: 9. CDR3 length: 17 amino acids. CDR3 amino acids: CASSQEKAGGVGNEQFF. The CDR3 nucleotides are TGTGCCAGCAGCCAAGAAAAAGCGGGAGGAGTTGGCAATGAGCAGTTCTTC.

Note on this clone: Within the sample, other DNA sequences also encode this same CDR3. This rearrangement joins TRBV29-1 to TRBJ2-2; D is unclear. Germline V gives CDR1 SQVTM, CDR2 ANQGSEA. V was pared by 4 bases and J by 1 base, with 7 bases between. The CDR3 spans 13 residues. CDR3 in amino acids: CSVGTQNTGELFF. The DNA for the CDR3 is TGCAGCGTTGGGACGCAGAACACCGGGGAGCTGTTTTTT.

The gene calls are TRBV20-1 and TRBJ1-1; 8 positions agree with TRBD1. CDR3 length: 11 amino acids. Germline V lookup: CDR1 DFQATT, CDR2 SNEGSKA (reference sequence). The CDR3 sequence: CRSGTGGLAFF. The CDR3 DNA reads TGCAGGTCCGGCACAGGGGGTCTAGCTTTCTTT.

As regards this clone: The sample has other DNA sequences that encode this CDR3 too. The V and J genes are TRBV11-2 and TRBJ1-2, with TRBD1 as a possible D gene (5 bases). Trimming cost V 4 bases and J 6 bases, with 9 bases left between them. CDR1 SGHAT and CDR2 FQNNGV come from the germline V gene. The CDR3 contains 12 residues. The CDR3 spells CASSWGGNGYTF. In DNA form, the CDR3 reads TGTGCCAGCAGCTGGGGGGGTAATGGCTACACCTTC.

To note about this clone: The identical CDR3 is also encoded by other nucleotide sequences in the sample. The gene calls are TRBV28 and TRBJ1-5, with 8 bases lining up with TRBD1. CDR3 length equals 14 residues. Losses at the gene ends were 5 bases for V and 6 bases for J; bases not matched to a gene: 6. CDR1 and CDR2 from the germline V gene are MDHEN and SYDVKM. The CDR3 reads CASSQDRGGQPQHF. In nucleotides, the CDR3 is TGTGCCAGCAGTCAAGACAGGGGCGGTCAGCCCCAGCATTTT.

This chain uses TRBV11-2 with TRBJ2-6; D uncertain. The CDR3 has 16 amino acids. Germline CDR1 and CDR2: SGHAT and FQNNGV. V lost 3 bases, J lost 2 bases, and 11 bases lay in between. CDR3 nucleotides: TGTGCCAGCAGCTTTTCCAGACCCCCTGGGGCCAACGTCCTGACTTTC. Translation: CASSFSRPPGANVLTF.

This clone was seen just once. The J gene is TRBJ2-1, the V gene TRBV4-1; 8 nucleotides line up with TRBD2. Germline V lookup: CDR1 MGHRA, CDR2 YSYEKL. This CDR3 comprises 15 residues. Trimming removed 0 bases from V and 14 bases from J; junction bases left unmatched: 12. Here the CDR3 DNA reads TGCGCCAGCAGCCAAGATTTCCGGCCTCGGGGGGGTAAGTTCTTC. Protein product: CASSQDFRPRGGKFF.

The chain links TRBV6-1 to TRBJ2-6; D not resolved. There are 14 residues in the CDR3. Per the germline V gene, CDR1 is MNHNS and CDR2 is SASEGT. Between the trimmed V and J ends, which lost 5 bases and 4 bases, there was a span of 9 bases. The CDR3 bases are TGTGCCAGCAGTCCCAGGAGCGGGGCCAACGTCCTGACTTTC. Its translation is CASSPRSGANVLTF.

V is TRBV2 and J is TRBJ1-4; TRBD1 matches at 7 bases. CDR1 and CDR2 from the germline V gene are SNHLY and FYNNEI. This CDR3 is built from 14 residues. The V segment lost 1 base and the J segment 6 bases; nucleotides outside the gene matches: 2. The CDR3 DNA reads as TGTGCCAGCAGTGAAGGACAGGGACATGAAAAACTGTTTTTT. It is translated as CASSEGQGHEKLFF.